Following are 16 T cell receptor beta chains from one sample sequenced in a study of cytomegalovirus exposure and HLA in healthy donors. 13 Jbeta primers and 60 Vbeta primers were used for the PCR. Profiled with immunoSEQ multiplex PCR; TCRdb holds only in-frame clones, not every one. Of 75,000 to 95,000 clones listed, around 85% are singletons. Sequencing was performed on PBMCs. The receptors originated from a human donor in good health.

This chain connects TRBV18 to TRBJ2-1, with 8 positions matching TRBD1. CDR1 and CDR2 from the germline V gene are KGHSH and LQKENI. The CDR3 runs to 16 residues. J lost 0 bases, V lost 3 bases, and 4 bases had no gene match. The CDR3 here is CASSPQGQGSYNEQFF. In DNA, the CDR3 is TGTGCCAGCTCACCGCAAGGACAGGGCTCCTACAATGAGCAGTTCTTC. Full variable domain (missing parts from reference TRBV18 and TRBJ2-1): NAGVMQNPRHLVRRRGQEARLRCSPMKGHSHVYWYRQLPEEGLKFMVYLQKENIIDESGMPKERFSAEFPKEGPSILRIQQVVRGDSAAYFCASSPQGQGSYNEQFFGPGTRLTVL.

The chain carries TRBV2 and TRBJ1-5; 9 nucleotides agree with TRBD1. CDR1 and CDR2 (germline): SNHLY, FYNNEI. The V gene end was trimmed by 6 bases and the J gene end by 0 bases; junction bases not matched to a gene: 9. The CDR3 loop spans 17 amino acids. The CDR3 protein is CASRAGTGLYSNQPQHF. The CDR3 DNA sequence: TGTGCCAGCAGGGCCGGGACAGGGCTCTATAGCAATCAGCCCCAGCATTTT.

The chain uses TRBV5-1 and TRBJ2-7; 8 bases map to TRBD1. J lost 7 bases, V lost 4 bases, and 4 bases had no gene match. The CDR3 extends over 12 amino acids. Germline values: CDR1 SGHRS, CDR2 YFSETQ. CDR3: CASSEDRVEQYF. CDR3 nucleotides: TGCGCCAGCAGCGAGGACAGGGTGGAGCAGTACTTC.

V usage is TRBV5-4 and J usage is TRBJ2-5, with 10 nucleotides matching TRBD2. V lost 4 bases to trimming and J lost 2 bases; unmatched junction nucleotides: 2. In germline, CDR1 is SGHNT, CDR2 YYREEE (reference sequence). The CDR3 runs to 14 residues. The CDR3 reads CASSILAGQETQYF. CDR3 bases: TGTGCCAGCAGCATACTAGCGGGGCAAGAGACCCAGTACTTC.

The CDR3 reads CASSSPQETQYF. The CDR3 nucleotides are TGTGCCAGCAGCTCCCCTCAAGAGACCCAGTACTTC. The rearrangement links TRBV7-2 to TRBJ2-5, with unresolved D. Germline lookup yields CDR1 SGHTA and CDR2 FQGNSA. V lost 4 bases, J lost 2 bases, and 5 bases lay in between. CDR3 length equals 12 residues. Full variable domain (outside the CDR3, taken from reference TRBV7-2 and TRBJ2-5): GAGVSQSPSNKVTEKGKDVELRCDPISGHTALYWYRQSLGQGLEFLIYFQGNSAPDKSGLPSDRFSAERTGGSVSTLTIQRTQQEDSAVYLCASSSPQETQYFGPGTRLLVL.

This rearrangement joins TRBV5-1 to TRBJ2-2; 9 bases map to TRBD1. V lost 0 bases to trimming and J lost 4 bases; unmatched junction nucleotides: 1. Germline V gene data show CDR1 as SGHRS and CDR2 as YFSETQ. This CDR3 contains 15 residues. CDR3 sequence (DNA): TGCGCCAGCAGCTTGGAGGACAGGGGCACCGGGGAGCTGTTTTTT. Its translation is CASSLEDRGTGELFF.

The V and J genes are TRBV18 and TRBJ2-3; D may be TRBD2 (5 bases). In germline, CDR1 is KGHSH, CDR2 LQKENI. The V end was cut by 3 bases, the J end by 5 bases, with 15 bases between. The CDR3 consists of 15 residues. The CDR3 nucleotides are TGTGCCAGCTCACCGCGGCTAGCTAAAGGAGATACGCAGTATTTT. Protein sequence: CASSPRLAKGDTQYF.

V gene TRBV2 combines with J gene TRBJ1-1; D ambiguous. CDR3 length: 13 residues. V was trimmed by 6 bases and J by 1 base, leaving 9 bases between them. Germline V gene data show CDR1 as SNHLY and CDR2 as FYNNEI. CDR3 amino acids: CASRVQKNTEAFF. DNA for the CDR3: TGTGCCAGCAGGGTACAGAAGAACACTGAAGCTTTCTTT.

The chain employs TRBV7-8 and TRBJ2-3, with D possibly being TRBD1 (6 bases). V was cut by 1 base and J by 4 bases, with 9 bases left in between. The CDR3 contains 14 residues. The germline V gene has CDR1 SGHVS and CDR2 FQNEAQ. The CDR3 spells CASSLGGPADTQYF. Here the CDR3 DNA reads TGTGCCAGCAGCTTAGGGGGGCCGGCAGATACGCAGTATTTT.

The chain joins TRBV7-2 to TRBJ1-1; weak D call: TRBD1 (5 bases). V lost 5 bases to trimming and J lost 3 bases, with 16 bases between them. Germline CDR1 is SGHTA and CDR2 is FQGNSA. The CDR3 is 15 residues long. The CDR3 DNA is TGTGCCAGCAGCCCCGGGGCTCGGGGGGACACTGAAGCTTTCTTT. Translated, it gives CASSPGARGDTEAFF.

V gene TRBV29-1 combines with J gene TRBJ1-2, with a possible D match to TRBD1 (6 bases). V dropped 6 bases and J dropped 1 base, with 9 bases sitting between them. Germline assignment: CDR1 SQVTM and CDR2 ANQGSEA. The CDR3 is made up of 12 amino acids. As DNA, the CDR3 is TGCAGCGTCCTACAGGGTAACTATGGCTACACCTTC. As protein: CSVLQGNYGYTF.

CDR3 nucleotide sequence: TGTGCCTTCGGACAGGGAGCCCTCGAGCAGTACTTC. Its protein product is CAFGQGALEQYF. This chain links TRBV30 with TRBJ2-7; 8 bases agree with TRBD1. Germline values: CDR1 GTSNPN, CDR2 SVGIG (reference sequence). The V and J ends lost 7 bases and 6 bases, in that order; junction bases with no gene match: 8. The CDR3 sequence is 12 residues long.

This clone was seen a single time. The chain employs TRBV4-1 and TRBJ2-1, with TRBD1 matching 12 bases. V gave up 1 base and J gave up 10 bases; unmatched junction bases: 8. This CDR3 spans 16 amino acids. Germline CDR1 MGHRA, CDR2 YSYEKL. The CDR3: CASSQAPGQGAREQFF. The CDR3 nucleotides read TGCGCCAGCAGCCAAGCTCCGGGACAGGGGGCCCGGGAGCAGTTCTTC.

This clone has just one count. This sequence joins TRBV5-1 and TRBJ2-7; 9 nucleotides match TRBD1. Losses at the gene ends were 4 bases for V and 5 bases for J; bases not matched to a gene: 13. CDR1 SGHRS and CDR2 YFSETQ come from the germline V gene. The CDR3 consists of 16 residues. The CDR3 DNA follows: TGCGCCAGCAGCCTCCTGCCCGGGACAGGGTATGACGAGCAGTACTTC. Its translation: CASSLLPGTGYDEQYF. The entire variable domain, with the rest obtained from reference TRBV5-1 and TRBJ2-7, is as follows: KAGVTQTPRYLIKTRGQQVTLSCSPISGHRSVSWYQQTPGQGLQFLFEYFSETQRNKGNFPGRFSGRQFSNSRSEMNVSTLELGDSALYLCASSLLPGTGYDEQYFGPGTRLTVT.

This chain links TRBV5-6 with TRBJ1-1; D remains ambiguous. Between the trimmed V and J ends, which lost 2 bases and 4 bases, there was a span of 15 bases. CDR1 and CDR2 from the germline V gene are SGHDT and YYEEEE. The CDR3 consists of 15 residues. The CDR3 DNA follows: TGTGCCAGCAGCTTTATTGGCCGGGAAGGCACTGAAGCTTTCTTT. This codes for CASSFIGREGTEAFF.

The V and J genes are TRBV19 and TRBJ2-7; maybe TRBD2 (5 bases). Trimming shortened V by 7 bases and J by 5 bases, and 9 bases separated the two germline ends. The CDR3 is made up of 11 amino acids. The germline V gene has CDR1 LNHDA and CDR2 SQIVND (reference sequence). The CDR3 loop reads CASIEGDEQYF. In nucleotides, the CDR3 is TGTGCCAGTATCGAGGGAGACGAGCAGTACTTC. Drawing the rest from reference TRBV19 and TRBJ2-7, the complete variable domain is DGGITQSPKYLFRKEGQNVTLSCEQNLNHDAMYWYRQDPGQGLRLIYYSQIVNDFQKGDIAEGYSVSREKKESFPLTVTSAQKNPTAFYLCASIEGDEQYFGPGTRLTVT.